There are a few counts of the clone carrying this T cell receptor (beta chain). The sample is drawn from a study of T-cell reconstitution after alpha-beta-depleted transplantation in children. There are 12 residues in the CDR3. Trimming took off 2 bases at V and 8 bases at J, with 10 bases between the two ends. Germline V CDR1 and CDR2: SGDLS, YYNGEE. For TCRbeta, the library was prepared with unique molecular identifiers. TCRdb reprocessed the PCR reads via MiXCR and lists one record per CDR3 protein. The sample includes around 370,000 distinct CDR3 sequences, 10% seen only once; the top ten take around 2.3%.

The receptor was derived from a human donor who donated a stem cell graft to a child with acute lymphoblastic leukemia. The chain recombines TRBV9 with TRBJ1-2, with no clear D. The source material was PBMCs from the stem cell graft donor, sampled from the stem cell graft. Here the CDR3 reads CASSVPGPGYTF. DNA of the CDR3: TGTGCCAGCAGCGTCCCCGGCCCCGGCTACACCTTC. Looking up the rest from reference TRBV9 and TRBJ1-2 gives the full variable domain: DSGVTQTPKHLITATGQRVTLRCSPRSGDLSVYWYQQSLDQGLQFLIQYYNGEERAKGNILERFSAQQFPDLHSELNLSSLELGDSALYFCASSVPGPGYTFGSGTRLTVV.